The 3 T cell receptor beta chains below were found in one sample sequenced in a study of blood T cell repertoires in COVID-19. Sequenced by immunoSEQ multiplex PCR; TCRdb stores in-frame clones only, minus some. The sample lists 350,000 to 400,000 clones, roughly 87% seen once, with 2.5% to 3% in the top ten. The sample consisted of PBMCs or T cells enriched from blood (not recorded which). The origin of the receptors is a woman aged 25 to 39 who had recovered from COVID-19.

V gene TRBV7-9 combines with J gene TRBJ1-3, with 8 bases lining up with TRBD1. Germline CDR1 SEHNR, CDR2 FQNEAQ (reference sequence). V was pared by 7 bases and J by 5 bases, with 10 bases of the junction left unmatched. CDR3 length: 15 amino acids. The CDR3 DNA sequence: TGTGCCAGCAACCCGTCCTGGACAGGGAGAAACACCATATATTTT. It specifies CASNPSWTGRNTIYF.

J is TRBJ2-7 and V is TRBV3-1 (or the pseudogene TRBV3-2), with 7 bases identical to TRBD2. From germline, CDR1 is LGHDT and CDR2 YNNKEL (reference sequence). The J segment lost 4 bases and the V segment lost 1 base, leaving 4 bases of the junction unmatched. CDR3 size: 14 residues. CDR3 in amino acids: CASSQVPREYEQYF. CDR3 coding DNA: TGTGCCAGCAGCCAAGTTCCGCGGGAGTACGAGCAGTACTTC.

This clone was observed a single time. J is TRBJ1-4 and V is TRBV2, with D possibly TRBD1 on 5 matching bases. Germline V gives CDR1 SNHLY, CDR2 FYNNEI. The CDR3 extends over 14 amino acids. Trimming removed 3 bases at V and 7 bases at J, with 12 bases between. The CDR3 loop is CASSDPGRVEKLFF. Written as DNA, the CDR3 is TGTGCCAGCAGTGATCCAGGGAGGGTTGAAAAACTGTTTTTT.